Listed below are T cell receptor beta chains from one sample, sequenced in a study of control samples from healthy donors and cancer patients. The method was immunoSEQ multiplex PCR; TCRdb's version includes in-frame clones alone and lacks a portion of them. The data contain about 88,000 clones, about 92% of them singletons. The sequencing sample was made of blood. These receptors were obtained from a man aged 18 to 29 in good health. The CDR3 runs from the conserved cysteine through the conserved F or W. The D gene is left open where the match is weak. Some rows have no size entry. The others give once, few or many, or a class for an expanded clone.

CDR3nt: TGTGCCAGCAGCCCAGACACAAAGAACACTGAAGCTTTCTTT
CDR3aa: CASSPDTKNTEAFF
v_gene: TRBV5-4
abundance: .
len: 14
d_gene: .
j_gene: TRBJ1-1

CDR3nt: TGCGCCAGCAGCGGGGGGAAGGTGAACACTGAAGCTTTCTTT
CDR3aa: CASSGGKVNTEAFF
v_gene: TRBV5-1
abundance: .
len: 14
d_gene: .
j_gene: TRBJ1-1

CDR3nt: TGTGCCAGCAGCCACCTGGGACGGGGAGGGAGCACAGATACGCAGTATTTT
CDR3aa: CASSHLGRGGSTDTQYF
v_gene: TRBV14
abundance: .
len: 17
d_gene: TRBD2
j_gene: TRBJ2-3

CDR3nt: TGCGCCAGCAGCACGGGAAGGGTGGACAGCTATGGCTACACCTTC
CDR3aa: CASSTGRVDSYGYTF
v_gene: TRBV5-1
abundance: .
len: 15
d_gene: .
j_gene: TRBJ1-2

CDR3nt: TGTGCCAGTAGTATAAATCTGGACAGGGGGACTGAAGCTTTCTTT
CDR3aa: CASSINLDRGTEAFF
v_gene: TRBV19
abundance: .
len: 15
d_gene: TRBD1
j_gene: TRBJ1-1

CDR3nt: TGTGCCATCACTGAAGGGGTGGGCACTGAAGCTTTCTTT
CDR3aa: CAITEGVGTEAFF
v_gene: TRBV10-3
abundance: .
len: 13
d_gene: .
j_gene: TRBJ1-1

CDR3nt: TGCGCCAGCGGATCGACACAGTCTAGCGGGGACCCCAACACCGGGGAGCTGTTTTTT
CDR3aa: CASGSTQSSGDPNTGELFF
v_gene: TRBV10-2
abundance: few
len: 19
d_gene: TRBD2
j_gene: TRBJ2-2

CDR3nt: TGCAGCGTTGGGGGGAGGGGCGGCTATGGCTACACCTTC
CDR3aa: CSVGGRGGYGYTF
v_gene: TRBV29-1
abundance: .
len: 13
d_gene: .
j_gene: TRBJ1-2

CDR3nt: TGTGCCAGCATGCGGGAGTGGGGCAATCAGCCCCAGCATTTT
CDR3aa: CASMREWGNQPQHF
v_gene: TRBV2
abundance: few
len: 14
d_gene: .
j_gene: TRBJ1-5

CDR3nt: TGTGCCAGCAGTGGACAGGGGGCGCAGGGAGGAACTGAAGCTTTCTTT
CDR3aa: CASSGQGAQGGTEAFF
v_gene: TRBV2
abundance: .
len: 16
d_gene: TRBD1
j_gene: TRBJ1-1

CDR3nt: TGTGCCAGTAGTTCCCAGGGGTCCGGGGAGCTGTTTTTT
CDR3aa: CASSSQGSGELFF
v_gene: TRBV19
abundance: .
len: 13
d_gene: .
j_gene: TRBJ2-2

CDR3nt: TGTGCCAGCAGCTTCAGGACTAGCGGGAGTTACGATGAGCAGTTCTTC
CDR3aa: CASSFRTSGSYDEQFF
v_gene: TRBV9
abundance: .
len: 16
d_gene: TRBD2
j_gene: TRBJ2-1

CDR3nt: TGCGCCAGCAGATCCCCGGGACTAGCGGGGGGTAGGAACACCGGGGAGCTGTTTTTT
CDR3aa: CASRSPGLAGGRNTGELFF
v_gene: TRBV5-1
abundance: .
len: 19
d_gene: TRBD2
j_gene: TRBJ2-2

CDR3nt: TGTGCCAGCAGCTCGGGTTCGCTAGCGGCCTCCTACGAGCAGTACTTC
CDR3aa: CASSSGSLAASYEQYF
v_gene: TRBV5-8
abundance: .
len: 16
d_gene: TRBD2
j_gene: TRBJ2-7

CDR3nt: TGTGCCAGCTCACCTAGACAGGGGGATCATAATTCACCCCTCCACTTT
CDR3aa: CASSPRQGDHNSPLHF
v_gene: TRBV18
abundance: .
len: 16
d_gene: TRBD1
j_gene: TRBJ1-6

CDR3nt: TGCGCCAGCAGCCATCTCAATCAGCCCCAGCATTTT
CDR3aa: CASSHLNQPQHF
v_gene: TRBV4-1
abundance: .
len: 12
d_gene: .
j_gene: TRBJ1-5

CDR3nt: TGTGCCAGCAGCCCGTCCGGGGGCGCCAACTACGAGCAGTACTTC
CDR3aa: CASSPSGGANYEQYF
v_gene: TRBV11-2
abundance: .
len: 15
d_gene: .
j_gene: TRBJ2-7

CDR3nt: TGCAGCGTGCCCACTGGATTGGGAAACTATGGCTACACCTTC
CDR3aa: CSVPTGLGNYGYTF
v_gene: TRBV29-1
abundance: .
len: 14
d_gene: .
j_gene: TRBJ1-2

CDR3nt: TGTGCCAGCAGTCCCCACCTCCCGCAACAGGTTGAGGCTAATGAAAAACTGTTTTTT
CDR3aa: CASSPHLPQQVEANEKLFF
v_gene: TRBV28
abundance: .
len: 19
d_gene: .
j_gene: TRBJ1-4

CDR3nt: TGTGCCAGCAGCGTAGGGGTGAGGGACACTGAAGCTTTCTTT
CDR3aa: CASSVGVRDTEAFF
v_gene: TRBV9
abundance: .
len: 14
d_gene: .
j_gene: TRBJ1-1

CDR3nt: TGTGCCAGCAGCAACTCAGATAAAGAAAACACCGGGGAGCTGTTTTTT
CDR3aa: CASSNSDKENTGELFF
v_gene: TRBV6-4
abundance: .
len: 16
d_gene: .
j_gene: TRBJ2-2

CDR3nt: TGTGCCAGCAGCTTTAGTTCGGGCGGCTCCGGGGAGCTGTTTTTT
CDR3aa: CASSFSSGGSGELFF
v_gene: TRBV7-2
abundance: .
len: 15
d_gene: .
j_gene: TRBJ2-2